This T cell receptor beta chain was captured in a study of blood T cell repertoires in COVID-19. Unmatched junction bases numbered 5, after V lost 8 bases and J lost 5 bases. CDR3 length equals 12 residues. The germline V gene encodes CDR1 MDHEN and CDR2 SYDVKM. The assay was immunoSEQ multiplex PCR, and TCRdb's table has in-frame clones only and misses some. Among almost 50,000 clones, 79% were seen once, and the ten largest hold 25%. This TCR derives from a man in his 70s with acute or convalescent COVID-19. The chain is built from TRBV28 and TRBJ2-7; the match to TRBD1 covers 8 bases. Sequenced sample: peripheral blood. As DNA, the CDR3 is TGTGCCAGCTCGACAGGGGTACACGAGCAGTACTTC. Amino acid sequence: CASSTGVHEQYF.